Listed here is a single T cell receptor (beta chain). These data are taken from a study of blood T cell repertoires in COVID-19. Overall study: The United States, Italy and Spain were the sources of the acute and convalescent COVID-19 samples. Nucleic acid was either cDNA or gDNA, and it came from T cells, B-cell-depleted T cells, or PBMCs.

This CDR3 has 15 amino acids. The V end lost 5 bases, the J end lost 7 bases, and 18 bases lay between the germline ends. Germline V gene lookup returns CDR1 SGHVS and CDR2 FQNEAQ. Per the original data handling: By means of reference gene primer amplification, nucleated cell counts were estimated. Here immunoSEQ multiplex PCR was the method, and the copy in TCRdb shows in-frame clones only, minus some. V and J calls and clone size are copied from that table; D and trimming were computed from the DNA. The table has 300,000 or so clones, more than 75% seen once. Sequenced: peripheral blood. The receptor's source is a woman aged 50 to 60 who had recovered from COVID-19. This rearrangement joins TRBV7-8 to TRBJ2-1; possible D gene TRBD2, 6 bases. The DNA of the CDR3 is TGTGCCAGCAGCGCGGTAGCGGTAAGCGGGAATGAGCAGTTCTTC. This sequence encodes CASSAVAVSGNEQFF.